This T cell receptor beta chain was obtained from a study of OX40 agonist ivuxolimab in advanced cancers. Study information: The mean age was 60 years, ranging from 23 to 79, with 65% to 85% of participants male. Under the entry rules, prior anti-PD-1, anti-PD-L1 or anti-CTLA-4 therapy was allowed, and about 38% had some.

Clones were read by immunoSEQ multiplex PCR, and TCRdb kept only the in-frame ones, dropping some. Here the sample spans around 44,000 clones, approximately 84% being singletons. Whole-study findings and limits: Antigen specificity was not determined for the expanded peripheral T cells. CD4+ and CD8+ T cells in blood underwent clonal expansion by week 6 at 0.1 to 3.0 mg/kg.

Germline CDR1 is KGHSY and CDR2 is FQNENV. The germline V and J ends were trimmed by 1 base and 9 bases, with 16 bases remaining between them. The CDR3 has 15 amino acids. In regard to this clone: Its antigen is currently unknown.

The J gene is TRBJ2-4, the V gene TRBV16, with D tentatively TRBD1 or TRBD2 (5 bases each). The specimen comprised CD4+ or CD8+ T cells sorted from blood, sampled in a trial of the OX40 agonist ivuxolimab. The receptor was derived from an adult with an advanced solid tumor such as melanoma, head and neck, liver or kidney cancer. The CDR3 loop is CASSQFEGTQAIQYF. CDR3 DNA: TGTGCCAGCAGCCAATTTGAGGGGACCCAGGCCATTCAGTACTTC.